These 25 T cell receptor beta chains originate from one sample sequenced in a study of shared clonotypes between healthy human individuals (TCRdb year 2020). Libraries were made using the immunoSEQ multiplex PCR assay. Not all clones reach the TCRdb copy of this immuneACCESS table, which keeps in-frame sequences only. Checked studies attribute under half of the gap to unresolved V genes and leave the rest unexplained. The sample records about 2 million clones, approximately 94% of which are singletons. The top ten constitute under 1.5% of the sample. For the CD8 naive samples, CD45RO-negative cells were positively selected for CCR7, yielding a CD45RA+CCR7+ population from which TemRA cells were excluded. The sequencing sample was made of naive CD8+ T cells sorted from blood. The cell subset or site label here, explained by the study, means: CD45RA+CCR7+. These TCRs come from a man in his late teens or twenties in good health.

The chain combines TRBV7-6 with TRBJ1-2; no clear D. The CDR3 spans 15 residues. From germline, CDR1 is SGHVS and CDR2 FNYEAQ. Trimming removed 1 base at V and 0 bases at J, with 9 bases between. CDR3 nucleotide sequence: TGTGCCAGCAGCTTAGGAGGAGATACTAACTATGGCTACACCTTC. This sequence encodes CASSLGGDTNYGYTF.

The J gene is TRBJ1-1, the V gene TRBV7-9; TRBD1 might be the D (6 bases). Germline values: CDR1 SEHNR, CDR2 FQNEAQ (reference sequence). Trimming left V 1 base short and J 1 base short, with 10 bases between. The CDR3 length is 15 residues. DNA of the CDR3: TGTGCCAGCAGCTTAGGTACAGGGACGAACACTGAAGCTTTCTTT. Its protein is CASSLGTGTNTEAFF.

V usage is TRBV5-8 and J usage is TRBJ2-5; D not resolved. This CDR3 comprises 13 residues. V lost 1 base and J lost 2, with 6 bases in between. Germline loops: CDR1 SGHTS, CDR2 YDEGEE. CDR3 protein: CASSLWQQETQYF. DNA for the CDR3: TGTGCCAGCAGCTTGTGGCAGCAAGAGACCCAGTACTTC.

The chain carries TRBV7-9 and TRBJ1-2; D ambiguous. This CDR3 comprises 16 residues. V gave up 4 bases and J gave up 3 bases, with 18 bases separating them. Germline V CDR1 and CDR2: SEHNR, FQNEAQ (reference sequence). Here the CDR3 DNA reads TGTGCCAGCAGCTCCCCCCCAGGATGGATCGACTATGGCTACACCTTC. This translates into CASSSPPGWIDYGYTF.

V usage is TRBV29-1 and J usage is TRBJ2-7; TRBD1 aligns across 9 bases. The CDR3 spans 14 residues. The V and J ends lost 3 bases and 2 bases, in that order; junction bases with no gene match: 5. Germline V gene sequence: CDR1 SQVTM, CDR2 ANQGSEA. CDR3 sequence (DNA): TGCAGCGTTGACCCGGGACAGGGCCCCTACGAGCAGTACTTC. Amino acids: CSVDPGQGPYEQYF.

Here the CDR3 reads CARIPSGENTGELFF. For the CDR3, the DNA is TGCGCCAGGATTCCTAGCGGGGAGAACACCGGGGAGCTGTTTTTT. V usage is TRBV5-1 and J usage is TRBJ2-2; 9 bases are a match to TRBD2. The germline V gene has CDR1 SGHRS and CDR2 YFSETQ. The length of the CDR3 is 15 residues. V trimming: 8 bases; J trimming: 1 base; junction bases outside the gene matches: 6.

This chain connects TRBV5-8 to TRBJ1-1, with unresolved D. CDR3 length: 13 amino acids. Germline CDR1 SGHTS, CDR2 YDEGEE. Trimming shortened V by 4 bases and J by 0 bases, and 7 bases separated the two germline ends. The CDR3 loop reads CASSPSMNTEAFF. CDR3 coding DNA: TGTGCCAGCAGCCCCTCGATGAACACTGAAGCTTTCTTT. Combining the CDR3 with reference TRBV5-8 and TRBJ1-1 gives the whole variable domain EAGVTQSPTHLIKTRGQQATLRCSPISGHTSVYWYQQALGLGLQFLLWYDEGEERNRGNFPPRFSGRQFPNYSSELNVNALELEDSALYLCASSPSMNTEAFFGQGTRLTVV.

CDR3 residues: CASSQKFEGGISYEQYF. Here the CDR3 DNA reads TGCGCCAGCAGCCAAAAGTTTGAGGGAGGAATCTCCTACGAGCAGTACTTC. The gene calls are TRBV4-1 and TRBJ2-7; D perhaps matches TRBD2 (6 bases). Germline lookup yields CDR1 MGHRA and CDR2 YSYEKL. V was trimmed by 2 bases and J by 0 bases, leaving 17 bases between them. The length of the CDR3 is 17 residues.

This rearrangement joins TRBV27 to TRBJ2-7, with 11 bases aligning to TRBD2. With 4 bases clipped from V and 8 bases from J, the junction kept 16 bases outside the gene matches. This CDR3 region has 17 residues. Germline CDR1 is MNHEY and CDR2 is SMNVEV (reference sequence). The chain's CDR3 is CASSSKLTGTSGAKQYF. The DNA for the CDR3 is TGTGCCAGCAGTTCAAAACTCACCGGGACTAGCGGAGCTAAGCAGTACTTC.

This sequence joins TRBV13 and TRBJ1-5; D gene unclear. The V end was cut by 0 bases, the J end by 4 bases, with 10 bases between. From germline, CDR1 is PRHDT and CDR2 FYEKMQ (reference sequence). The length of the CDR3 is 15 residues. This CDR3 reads CASSLGGGLNQPQHF. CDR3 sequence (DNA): TGTGCCAGCAGCTTAGGTGGTGGGTTAAATCAGCCCCAGCATTTT.

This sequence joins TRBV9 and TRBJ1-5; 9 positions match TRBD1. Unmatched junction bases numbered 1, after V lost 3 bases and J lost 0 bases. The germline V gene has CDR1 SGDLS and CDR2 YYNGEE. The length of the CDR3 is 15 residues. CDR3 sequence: CASSEQGASNQPQHF. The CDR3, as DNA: TGTGCCAGCAGCGAACAGGGGGCTAGCAATCAGCCCCAGCATTTT.

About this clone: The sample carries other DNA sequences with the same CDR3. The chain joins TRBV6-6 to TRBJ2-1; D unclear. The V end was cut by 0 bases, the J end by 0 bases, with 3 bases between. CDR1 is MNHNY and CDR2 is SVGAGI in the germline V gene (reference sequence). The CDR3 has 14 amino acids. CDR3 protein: CASSYSGSYNEQFF. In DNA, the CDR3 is TGTGCCAGCAGTTACTCGGGCTCCTACAATGAGCAGTTCTTC.

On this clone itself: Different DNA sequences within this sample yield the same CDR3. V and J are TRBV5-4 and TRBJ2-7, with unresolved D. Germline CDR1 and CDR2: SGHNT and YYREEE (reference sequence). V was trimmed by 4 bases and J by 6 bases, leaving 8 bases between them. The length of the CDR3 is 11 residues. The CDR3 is CASSTTGEQYF. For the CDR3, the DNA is TGTGCCAGCAGCACGACGGGCGAGCAGTACTTC. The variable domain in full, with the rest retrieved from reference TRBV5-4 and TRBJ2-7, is ETGVTQSPTHLIKTRGQQVTLRCSSQSGHNTVSWYQQALGQGPQFIFQYYREEENGRGNFPPRFSGLQFPNYSSELNVNALELDDSALYLCASSTTGEQYFGPGTRLTVT.

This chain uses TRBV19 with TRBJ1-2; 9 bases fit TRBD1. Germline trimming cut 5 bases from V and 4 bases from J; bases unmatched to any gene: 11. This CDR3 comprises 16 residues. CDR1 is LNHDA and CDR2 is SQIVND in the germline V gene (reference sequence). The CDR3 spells CASSLPRTGAAYGYTF. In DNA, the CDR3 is TGTGCCAGTAGTCTTCCTCGGACAGGGGCGGCCTATGGCTACACCTTC.

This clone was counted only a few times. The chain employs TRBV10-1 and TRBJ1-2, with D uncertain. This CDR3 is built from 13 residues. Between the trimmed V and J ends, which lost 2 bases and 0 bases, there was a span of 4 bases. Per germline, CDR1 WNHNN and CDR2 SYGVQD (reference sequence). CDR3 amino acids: CASSEGTNYGYTF. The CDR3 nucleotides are TGCGCCAGCAGTGAGGGTACTAACTATGGCTACACCTTC.

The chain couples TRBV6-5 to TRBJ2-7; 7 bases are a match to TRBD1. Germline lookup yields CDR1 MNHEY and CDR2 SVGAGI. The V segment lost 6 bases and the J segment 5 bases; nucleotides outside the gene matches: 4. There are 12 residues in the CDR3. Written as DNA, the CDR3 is TGTGCCAGCAGCTTCACAGGGGACGAGCAGTACTTC. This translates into CASSFTGDEQYF.

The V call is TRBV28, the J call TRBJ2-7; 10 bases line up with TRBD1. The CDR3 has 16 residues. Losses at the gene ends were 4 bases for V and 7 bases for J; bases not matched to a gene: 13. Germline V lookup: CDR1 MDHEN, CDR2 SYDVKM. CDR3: CASSSTLTGGNWEQYF. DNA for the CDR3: TGTGCCAGCAGTTCGACTCTGACAGGGGGCAATTGGGAGCAGTACTTC.

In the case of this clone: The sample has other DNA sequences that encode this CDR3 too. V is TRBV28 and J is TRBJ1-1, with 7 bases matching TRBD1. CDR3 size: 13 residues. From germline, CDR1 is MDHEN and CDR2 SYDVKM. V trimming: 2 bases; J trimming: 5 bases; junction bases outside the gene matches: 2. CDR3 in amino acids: CASSLAGGTEAFF. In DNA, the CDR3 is TGTGCCAGCAGTTTAGCAGGGGGGACTGAAGCTTTCTTT.

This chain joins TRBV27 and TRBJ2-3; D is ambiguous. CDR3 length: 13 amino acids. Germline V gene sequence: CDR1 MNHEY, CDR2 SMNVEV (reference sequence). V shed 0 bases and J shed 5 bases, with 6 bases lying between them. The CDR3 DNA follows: TGTGCCAGCAGTTTATCGTATATAGATACGCAGTATTTT. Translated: CASSLSYIDTQYF.

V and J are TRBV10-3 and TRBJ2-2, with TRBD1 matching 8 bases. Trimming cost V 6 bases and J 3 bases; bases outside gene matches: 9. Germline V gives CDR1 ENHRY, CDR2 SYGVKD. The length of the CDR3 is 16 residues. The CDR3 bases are TGTGCCATCAGATCGGACAGGGAAGTTGACACCGGGGAGCTGTTTTTT. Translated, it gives CAIRSDREVDTGELFF.

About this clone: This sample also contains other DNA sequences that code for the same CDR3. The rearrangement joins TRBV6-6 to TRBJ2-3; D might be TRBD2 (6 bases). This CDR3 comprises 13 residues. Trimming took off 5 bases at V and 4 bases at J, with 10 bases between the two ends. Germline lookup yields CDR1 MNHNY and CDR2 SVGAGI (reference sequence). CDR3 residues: CASSPGGPDTQYF. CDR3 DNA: TGTGCCAGCAGTCCCGGGGGTCCAGATACGCAGTATTTT.

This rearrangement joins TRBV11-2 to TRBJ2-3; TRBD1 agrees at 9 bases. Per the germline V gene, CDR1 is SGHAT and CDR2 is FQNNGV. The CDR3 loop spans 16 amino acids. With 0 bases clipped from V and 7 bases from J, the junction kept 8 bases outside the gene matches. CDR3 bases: TGTGCCAGCAGCTTAGATTACAGGGGGCATGGTTATACGCAGTATTTT. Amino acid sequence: CASSLDYRGHGYTQYF. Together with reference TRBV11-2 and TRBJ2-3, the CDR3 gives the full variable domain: EAGVAQSPRYKIIEKRQSVAFWCNPISGHATLYWYQQILGQGPKLLIQFQNNGVVDDSQLPKDRFSAERLKGVDSTLKIQPAKLEDSAVYLCASSLDYRGHGYTQYFGPGTRLTVL.

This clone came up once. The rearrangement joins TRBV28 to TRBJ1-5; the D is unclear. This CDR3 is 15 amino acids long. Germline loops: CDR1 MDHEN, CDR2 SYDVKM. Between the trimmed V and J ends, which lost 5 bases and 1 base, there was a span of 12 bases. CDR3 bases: TGTGCCAGCAGTCCCGCTGAGGGAAGCAATCAGCCCCAGCATTTT. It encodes CASSPAEGSNQPQHF.

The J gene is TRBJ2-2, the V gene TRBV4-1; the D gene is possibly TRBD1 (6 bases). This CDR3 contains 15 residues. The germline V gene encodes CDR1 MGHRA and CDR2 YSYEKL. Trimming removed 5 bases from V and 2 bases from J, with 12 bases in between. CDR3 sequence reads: CASSVRDTNTGELFF. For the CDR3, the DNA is TGCGCCAGCAGCGTCCGGGACACAAACACCGGGGAGCTGTTTTTT.

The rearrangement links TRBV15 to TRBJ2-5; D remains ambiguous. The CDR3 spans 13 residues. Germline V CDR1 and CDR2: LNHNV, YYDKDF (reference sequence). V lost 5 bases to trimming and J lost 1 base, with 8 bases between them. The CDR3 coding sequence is TGTGCCACCAGCCCGAGGCTCCAAGAGACCCAGTACTTC. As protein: CATSPRLQETQYF.